Given below is one TCR beta chain in context. Its antigen remains undetermined. No base qualities exist here, and no much larger clone lies one base off it. Participants in the prospective study were aged about 18 to 95 years, lived in approximately 26 United States geographic areas, and enrolled through a virtual design. In the prospective study, participants were assigned to cohorts based on the clinical history participants reported in a screening survey and a study questionnaire. ImmuneRACE Cohort 3 recovered participants were defined by two consecutive negative NP/OP PCR tests, healthcare professional clearance, or symptom resolution. Each participant in the prospective study had whole blood, serum and a nasopharyngeal or oropharyngeal swab collected by mobile phlebotomists. Participants in the prospective study had the option to provide additional blood draws and questionnaires over an approximately 2-month period. Before DNA extraction, blood samples from the prospective study were shipped at room temperature or frozen.

The CDR3 spans 14 residues, from the cysteine through the phenylalanine. Here the CDR3 DNA is all that survives: 42 bases in frame from base 1. The germline ends are 18 bases apart after V is trimmed by 7 bases and J by 6 bases. The germline V gene provides CDR1 MNHEY and CDR2 SVGAGI. The sample comes from a study of blood T cell repertoires in COVID-19 (dated by TCRdb to about 2020). As for the study more broadly: The collaborator samples originated in the United States, Italy and Spain and spanned the acute and convalescent phases of COVID-19. The repertoires were made available in a free public database intended to serve as a resource for research on the immune response to SARS-CoV-2. Samples were obtained from the ongoing ImmuneRACE study (first 160 participants) and from 1,254 subjects provided by 6 global collaborators. Where HLA class I and class II types were available, the types were taken from metadata supplied by the sample provider, not from assay-based typing. The material from the prospective study consisted of cDNA or gDNA derived from T cells, B-cell-depleted T cells, or PBMCs. Nearly every sample came with metadata listing a de-identified subject ID, COVID-19 status, age in years and sex. Subjects who had been exposed to COVID-19, were actively infected with it, or had recovered from it provided the deeply sampled blood TCRbeta repertoires that made up the dataset.

Study-wide conclusions, independent of this receptor: Clinical and demographic metadata were provided uncurated, with the amount varying by source and participant.

TCRbeta CDR3 regions were amplified from genomic DNA using the immunoSEQ Assay, a bias-controlled multiplex PCR. As for how the authors treated the data: Within the assay, amplification of reference gene primers was used to estimate how many nucleated cells each sample contained. To quantify the absolute abundance of each unique TCRbeta CDR3 rearrangement, sequence reads were collapsed and filtered. For each sample, productive Simpson clonality was calculated as the square root of Simpson's diversity index across productive rearrangements. Sourced from immuneACCESS, this table was stored by TCRdb with only in-frame sequences that have V and J called. A share of the clones is absent; for the studies checked, an unresolved V gene accounts for under half, and the remainder has no known explanation. The V and J calls and clone size are taken from that table; D and trimming were inferred from the DNA. This sample has about 440,000 clones in its table, and less than 95% of those were observed once. The ten largest clones add up to 0.6% of the sample.

This sequence uses TRBV6-5 and TRBJ1-2, and perhaps TRBD1 as D gene, on 6 matching bases. The sequenced sample was PBMCs or T cells enriched from blood (not recorded which). This receptor was identified in a man in his late teens or twenties who had recovered from COVID-19. For the CDR3, the sequence is CASTRSPGVDGYTF. The nucleotide sequence is TGTGCCAGCACGCGGAGCCCAGGGGTCGATGGCTACACCTTC.